Sequencing of this T cell receptor beta chain was carried out in a study of T cells expressing NK-cell markers. Study-level background: The TCR beta repertoires were obtained from sorted CD3+CD56+NKG2C+, CD3+CD56+NKG2C- and CD3+CD56-NKG2C+ T cells. The eight sequenced donors comprised seven who were HCMV-seropositive and one who was seronegative.

Study-level findings and limits: Of CD8+ T cells, roughly 1.0-7.0% belonged to dominant NKG2C+ clonotypes in several donors.

The CDR3 has 14 amino acids. Germline CDR1 is MNHEY and CDR2 is SVGAGI. Notes on this clonotype: What it binds is not known.

UMIs accompanied the 5'RACE template switching by which TCR beta cDNA was made. TCRdb re-called the 5' RACE reads and catalogs CDR3 proteins one per entry, DNA excluded. The sample's table shows 300,000 or so distinct CDR3 sequences. This receptor was taken from a woman aged 18 to 75 in good health. The V and J genes are TRBV6-5 and TRBJ2-7; with no DNA, the TCRdb D assignment of TRBD1 cannot be verified. Sequencing was done on a sample of blood T cells: a sorted CD56 or NKG2C T cell subset, CD4+ or CD8+ T cells, or bulk PBMC T cells (not recorded which). CDR3 loop: CASSYFRVPYEQYF.